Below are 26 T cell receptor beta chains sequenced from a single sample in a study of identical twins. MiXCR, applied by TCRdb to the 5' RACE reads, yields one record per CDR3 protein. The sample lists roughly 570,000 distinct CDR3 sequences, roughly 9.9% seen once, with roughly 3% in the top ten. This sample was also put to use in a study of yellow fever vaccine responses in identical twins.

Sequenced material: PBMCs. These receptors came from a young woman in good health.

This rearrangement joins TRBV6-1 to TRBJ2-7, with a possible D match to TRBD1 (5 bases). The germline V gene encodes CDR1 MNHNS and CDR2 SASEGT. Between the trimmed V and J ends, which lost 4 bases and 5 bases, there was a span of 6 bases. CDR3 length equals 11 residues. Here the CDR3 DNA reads TGTGCCAGCAGTGCGGACAACGAGCAGTACTTC. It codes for CASSADNEQYF.

CDR3 region: CASSYGVRESSYEQYF. The DNA for the CDR3 is TGTGCCAGCAGTTACGGGGTTCGAGAGAGCTCCTACGAGCAGTACTTC. The genes are TRBV6-5 and TRBJ2-7; no clear D. Per germline, CDR1 MNHEY and CDR2 SVGAGI. This CDR3 contains 16 residues. Trimming removed 2 bases at V and 0 bases at J, with 14 bases between.

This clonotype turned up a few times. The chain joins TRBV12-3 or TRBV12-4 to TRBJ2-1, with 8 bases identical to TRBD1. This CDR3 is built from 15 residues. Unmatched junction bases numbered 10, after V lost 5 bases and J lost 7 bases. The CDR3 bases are TGTGCCAGCAGTCCTACAGGGGGAGAGTCGAATGAGCAGTTCTTC. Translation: CASSPTGGESNEQFF.

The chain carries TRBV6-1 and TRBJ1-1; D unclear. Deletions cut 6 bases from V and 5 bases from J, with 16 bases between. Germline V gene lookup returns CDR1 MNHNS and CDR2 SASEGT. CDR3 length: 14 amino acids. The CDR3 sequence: CASRMTALTTEAFF. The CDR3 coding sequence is TGTGCCAGCAGGATGACCGCACTCACAACTGAAGCTTTCTTT.

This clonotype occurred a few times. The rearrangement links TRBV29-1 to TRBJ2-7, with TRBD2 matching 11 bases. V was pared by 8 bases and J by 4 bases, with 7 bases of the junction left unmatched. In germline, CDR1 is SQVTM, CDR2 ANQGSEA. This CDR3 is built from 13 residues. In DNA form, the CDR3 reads TGCAGCTTTACCGGGACTAGCGGATACGAGCAGTACTTC. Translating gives CSFTGTSGYEQYF.

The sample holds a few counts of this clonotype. The CDR3 sequence is CSARSGTGLYNEQFF. For the CDR3, the DNA is TGCAGTGCTAGATCCGGGACAGGGTTATACAATGAGCAGTTCTTC. The chain combines TRBV20-1 with TRBJ2-1; 9 bases are shared with TRBD1. The CDR3 spans 15 residues. Trimming removed 2 bases from V and 4 bases from J; junction bases left unmatched: 6. CDR1 is DFQATT, CDR2 SNEGSKA, per germline (reference sequence).

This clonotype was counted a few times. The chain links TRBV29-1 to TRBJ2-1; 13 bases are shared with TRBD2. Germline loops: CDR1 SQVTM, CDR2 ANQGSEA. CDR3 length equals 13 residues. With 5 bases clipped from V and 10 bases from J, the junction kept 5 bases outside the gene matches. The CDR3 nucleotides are TGCAGCGTTCGACTAGCGGGAGGTGTGGAGCAGTTCTTC. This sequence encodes CSVRLAGGVEQFF.

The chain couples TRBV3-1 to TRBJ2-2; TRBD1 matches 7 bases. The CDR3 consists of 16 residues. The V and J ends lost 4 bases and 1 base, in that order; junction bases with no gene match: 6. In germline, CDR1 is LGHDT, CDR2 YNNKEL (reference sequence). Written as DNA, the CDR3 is TGTGCCAGCAGCCCAAGGGACAGCAAGAACACCGGGGAGCTGTTTTTT. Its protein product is CASSPRDSKNTGELFF.

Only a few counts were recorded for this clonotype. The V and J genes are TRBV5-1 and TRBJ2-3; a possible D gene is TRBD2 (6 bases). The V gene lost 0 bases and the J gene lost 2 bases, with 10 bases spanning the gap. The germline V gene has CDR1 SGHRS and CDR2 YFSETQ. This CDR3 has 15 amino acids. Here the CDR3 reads CASSLDGGITDTQYF. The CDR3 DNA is TGCGCCAGCAGCTTGGATGGGGGGATCACAGATACGCAGTATTTT. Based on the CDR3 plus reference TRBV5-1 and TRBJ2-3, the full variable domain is KAGVTQTPRYLIKTRGQQVTLSCSPISGHRSVSWYQQTPGQGLQFLFEYFSETQRNKGNFPGRFSGRQFSNSRSEMNVSTLELGDSALYLCASSLDGGITDTQYFGPGTRLTVL.

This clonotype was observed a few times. CDR3 amino acids: CSARELAVSYNEQFF. The DNA of the CDR3 is TGCAGTGCTAGAGAACTAGCGGTCTCCTACAATGAGCAGTTCTTC. The chain uses TRBV20-1 and TRBJ2-1, with 8 bases that match TRBD2. Trimming took 0 bases from V and 0 from J; bases not matched to a gene: 1. The germline V gene encodes CDR1 DFQATT and CDR2 SNEGSKA (reference sequence). The CDR3 runs 15 residues.

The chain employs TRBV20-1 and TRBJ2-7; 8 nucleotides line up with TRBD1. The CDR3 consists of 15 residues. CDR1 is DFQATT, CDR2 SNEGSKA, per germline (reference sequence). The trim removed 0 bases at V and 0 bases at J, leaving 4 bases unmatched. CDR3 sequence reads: CSARDGQGSSYEQYF. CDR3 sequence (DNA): TGCAGTGCTAGAGATGGACAGGGCAGCTCCTACGAGCAGTACTTC.

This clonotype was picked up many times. The CDR3 spells CSAKPTNEKLFF. CDR3 nucleotide sequence: TGCAGTGCTAAACCAACTAATGAAAAACTGTTTTTT. The genes are TRBV20-1 and TRBJ1-4, with D uncertain. V lost 4 bases to trimming and J lost 0 bases, with 3 bases between them. This CDR3 is 12 amino acids long. Germline lookup yields CDR1 DFQATT and CDR2 SNEGSKA (reference sequence).

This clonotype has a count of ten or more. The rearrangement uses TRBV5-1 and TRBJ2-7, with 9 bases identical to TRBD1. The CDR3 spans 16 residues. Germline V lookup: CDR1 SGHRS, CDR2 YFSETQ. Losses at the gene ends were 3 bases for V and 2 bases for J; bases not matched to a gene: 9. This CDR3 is CASSSGQGITTYEQYF. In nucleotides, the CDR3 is TGCGCCAGCAGCTCGGGACAGGGTATTACGACCTACGAGCAGTACTTC.

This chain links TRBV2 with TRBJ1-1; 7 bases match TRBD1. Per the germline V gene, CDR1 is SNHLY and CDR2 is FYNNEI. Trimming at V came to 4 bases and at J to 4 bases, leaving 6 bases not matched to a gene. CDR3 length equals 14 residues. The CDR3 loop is CASSGETGLTEAFF. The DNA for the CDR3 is TGTGCCAGCAGTGGAGAGACAGGGCTCACTGAAGCTTTCTTT.

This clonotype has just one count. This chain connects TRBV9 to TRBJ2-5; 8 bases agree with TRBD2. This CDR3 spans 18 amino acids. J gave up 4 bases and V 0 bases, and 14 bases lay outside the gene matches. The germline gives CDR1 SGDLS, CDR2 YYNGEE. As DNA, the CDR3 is TGTGCCAGCAGCGTAGCTATAGCGGGACTAGGGACGGGAGAGACCCAGTACTTC. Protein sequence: CASSVAIAGLGTGETQYF.

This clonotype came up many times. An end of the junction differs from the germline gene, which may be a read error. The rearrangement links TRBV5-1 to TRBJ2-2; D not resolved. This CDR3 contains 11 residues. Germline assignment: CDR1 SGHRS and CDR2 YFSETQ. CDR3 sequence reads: CASSLAGELFF. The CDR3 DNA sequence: TGTGCCAGCAGTTTAGCCGGGGAGCTGTTTTTT.

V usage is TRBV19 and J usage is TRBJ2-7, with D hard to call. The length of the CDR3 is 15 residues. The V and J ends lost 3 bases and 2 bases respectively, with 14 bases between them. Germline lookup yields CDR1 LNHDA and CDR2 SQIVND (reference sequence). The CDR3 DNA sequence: TGTGCCAGTAGTATGTTACCGGAGAGTACCTACGAGCAGTACTTC. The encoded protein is CASSMLPESTYEQYF.

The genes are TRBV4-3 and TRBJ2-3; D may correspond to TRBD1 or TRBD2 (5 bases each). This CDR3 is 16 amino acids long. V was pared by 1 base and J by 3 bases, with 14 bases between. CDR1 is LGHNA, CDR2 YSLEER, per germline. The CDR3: CASSQVKGSGTDTQYF. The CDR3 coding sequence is TGCGCCAGCAGCCAAGTAAAGGGGTCGGGGACAGATACGCAGTATTTT.

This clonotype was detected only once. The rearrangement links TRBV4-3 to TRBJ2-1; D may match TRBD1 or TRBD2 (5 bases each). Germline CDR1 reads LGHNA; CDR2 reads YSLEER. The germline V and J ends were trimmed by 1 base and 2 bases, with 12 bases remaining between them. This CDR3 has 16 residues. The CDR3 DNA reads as TGCGCCAGCAGCCAAGGGGACCGACCAACCTACAATGAGCAGTTCTTC. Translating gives CASSQGDRPTYNEQFF.

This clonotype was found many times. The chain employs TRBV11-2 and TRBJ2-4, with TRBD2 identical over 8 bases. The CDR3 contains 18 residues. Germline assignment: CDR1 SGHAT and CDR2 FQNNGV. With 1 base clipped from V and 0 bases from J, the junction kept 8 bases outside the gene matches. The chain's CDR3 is CASSLVGSGIIAKNIQYF. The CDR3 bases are TGTGCCAGCAGCTTAGTAGGTAGCGGGATAATAGCCAAAAACATTCAGTACTTC.

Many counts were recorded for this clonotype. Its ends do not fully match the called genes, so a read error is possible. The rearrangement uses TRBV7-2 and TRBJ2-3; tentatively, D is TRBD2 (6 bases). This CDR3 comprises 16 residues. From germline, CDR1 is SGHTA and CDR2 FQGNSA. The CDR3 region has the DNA TGTGCCACCAGCTCCCGCCCCGCGGGGCCTACAGATACGCAGTATTTT. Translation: CATSSRPAGPTDTQYF. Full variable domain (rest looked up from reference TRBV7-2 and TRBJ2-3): GAGVSQSPSNKVTEKGKDVELRCDPISGHTALYWYRQSLGQGLEFLIYFQGNSAPDKSGLPSDRFSAERTGGSVSTLTIQRTQQEDSAVYLCATSSRPAGPTDTQYFGPGTRLTVL.

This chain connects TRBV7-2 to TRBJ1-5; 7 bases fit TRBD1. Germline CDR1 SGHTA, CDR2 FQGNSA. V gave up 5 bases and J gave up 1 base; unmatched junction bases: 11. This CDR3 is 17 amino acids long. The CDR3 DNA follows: TGTGCCAGCAGCGCCCACTCTAAGGGGGCAAGCAATCAGCCCCAGCATTTT. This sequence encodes CASSAHSKGASNQPQHF.

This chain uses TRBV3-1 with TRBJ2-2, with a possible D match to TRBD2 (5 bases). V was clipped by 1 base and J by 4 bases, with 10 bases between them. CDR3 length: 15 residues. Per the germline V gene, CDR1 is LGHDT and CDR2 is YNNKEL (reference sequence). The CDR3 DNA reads TGTGCCAGCAGCCAAGTCGGCGGGCGCACCGGGGAGCTGTTTTTT. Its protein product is CASSQVGGRTGELFF.

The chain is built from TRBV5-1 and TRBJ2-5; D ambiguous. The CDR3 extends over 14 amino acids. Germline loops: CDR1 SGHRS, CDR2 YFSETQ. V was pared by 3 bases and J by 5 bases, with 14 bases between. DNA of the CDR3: TGCGCCAGCAGCTCTTTTGTGGTGGGTGAGACCCAGTACTTC. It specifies CASSSFVVGETQYF.

The chain's CDR3 is CASSQATGSEQYF. DNA for the CDR3: TGTGCCAGCAGCCAAGCGACAGGGTCGGAGCAGTACTTC. This chain joins TRBV3-1 and TRBJ2-7; 7 nucleotides line up with TRBD1. Germline trimming cut 1 base from V and 7 bases from J; bases unmatched to any gene: 4. The germline CDR1 and CDR2 sequences are LGHDT and YNNKEL (reference sequence). The CDR3 is 13 residues long.

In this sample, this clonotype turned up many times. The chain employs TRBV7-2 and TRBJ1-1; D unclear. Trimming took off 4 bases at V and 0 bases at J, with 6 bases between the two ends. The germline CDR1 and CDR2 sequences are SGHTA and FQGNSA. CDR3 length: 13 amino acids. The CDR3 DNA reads TGTGCCAGCAGCTCAATCCTGAACACTGAAGCTTTCTTT. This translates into CASSSILNTEAFF.